This TCR beta chain was sequenced for a study of blood T cell repertoires in COVID-19. Study summary: T cells, B-cell-depleted T cells, or PBMCs supplied cDNA or gDNA.

Per the study methods: Amplification of reference gene primers provided the estimated nucleated cell counts. Produced via immunoSEQ multiplex PCR; TCRdb's table is partial and in-frame only. The V and J calls and clone size were taken over from that table, and D and trimming were inferred from the DNA. This table holds under 200,000 clones, about 82% found once. Participants were aged roughly 18 to 100 years from about two dozen US areas. Cohort placement rested on clinical history that participants reported themselves. The V and J ends lost 4 bases and 5 bases respectively, with 8 bases between them. CDR3 length equals 11 residues. Germline CDR1 SQVTM, CDR2 ANQGSEA.

The V gene is TRBV29-1, the J gene TRBJ1-2; TRBD1 is a possible D gene (6 bases). The TCR comes from a man aged 35-49 years with acute COVID-19. Source material: PBMCs or T cells enriched from blood (not recorded which). CDR3 DNA sequence: TGCAGCGTTGCGCAGGGGTATGGCTACACCTTC. Protein sequence: CSVAQGYGYTF.